Given below is one T cell receptor beta chain in context. Its antigen is undetermined. The sample originates from a study of CD8+ T cells in alopecia areata. Study-wide results and limits: Patients shared TCRs less clearly than mice did, possibly for HLA-related reasons.

RNA, once extracted, was reverse transcribed into cDNA for use as the sequencing template. Sequencing was performed with immunoSEQ multiplex PCR; in TCRdb, only in-frame clones are kept and a portion is missing. The table includes some 120,000 clones, 45% to 65% detected once. Unmatched junction bases numbered 11, after V lost 2 bases and J lost 6 bases. Germline loops: CDR1 SGHDN, CDR2 FVKESK. CDR3 length: 16 amino acids. The TCR originated in a human donor with alopecia areata. The rearrangement uses TRBV14 and TRBJ2-3; 7 positions match TRBD1. This specimen was CD4+ T cells sorted from blood, taken at week 0. DNA of the CDR3: TGTGCCAGCAGCCAACCGGCACAGGGGTGGGACGATACGCAGTATTTT. Protein sequence: CASSQPAQGWDDTQYF.